These 27 T cell receptor beta chains were sequenced from one sample in a study of molecular identifiers for immune sequencing clone quantification. TCRdb reprocessed the PCR reads with MiXCR, giving one entry per CDR3 protein. This table has nearly 650,000 distinct CDR3 sequences, about 25% appearing once. Specimen: naive CD8+ T cells from blood, with Jurkat cell RNA spiked in. As for subset: FACS-sorted CD8+CD4-CCR7+CD45RA+ naive T cells. These receptors originate from a human donor in good health. Some libraries in this study had Jurkat cell RNA spiked in.

There are a few counts of this clonotype. Given a much more abundant clone one base away, this may be a read error. CDR3 sequence (DNA): TGTGCCAGCAGTTTAAGTTATGGCTGCACCTTC. This gives the protein CASSLSYGCTF. The chain carries TRBV28 and TRBJ1-2; D unresolved. The CDR3 contains 11 residues. The germline V gene has CDR1 MDHEN and CDR2 SYDVKM.

For this clonotype: It may be a read error: a sequence one base away is much more abundant. The chain recombines TRBV13 with TRBJ2-3; 8 bases align to TRBD2. Germline V gene lookup returns CDR1 PRHDT and CDR2 FYEKMQ (reference sequence). The CDR3 runs to 16 residues. The CDR3 protein is CASSPAAGAHTGTQYF. The DNA for the CDR3 is TGTGCCAGCAGCCCCGCAGCGGGGGCACACACAGGTACGCAGTATTTT.

This clonotype was recorded at least ten times. The chain joins TRBV7-9 to TRBJ2-5, with D unresolved. This CDR3 is built from 13 residues. V lost 1 base and J lost 1, with 4 bases in between. Germline CDR1 and CDR2: SEHNR and FQNEAQ (reference sequence). CDR3 bases: TGTGCCAGCAGCTTAGGGGCCCAAGAGACCCAGTACTTC. This sequence encodes CASSLGAQETQYF.

Of note for this clonotype: Just one base apart from a much larger clone, this may be a read error. The J gene is TRBJ2-7, the V gene TRBV6-2 or TRBV6-3; D call uncertain. Per germline, CDR1 MNHEY and CDR2 SVGEGT. The CDR3 runs 13 residues. The CDR3 DNA follows: TGTGTCAGCACCCACGAATGGGGTCAGGAGCAGTACTTC. Translating gives CVSTHEWGQEQYF.

This chain uses TRBV19 with TRBJ2-7; TRBD2 agrees at 13 bases. Trimming cost V 5 bases and J 6 bases; bases outside gene matches: 10. The CDR3 contains 16 residues. CDR1 LNHDA and CDR2 SQIVND come from the germline V gene (reference sequence). CDR3 protein: CASSSEEGLAGFEQYF. CDR3 coding DNA: TGTGCCAGTAGTTCGGAGGAGGGACTAGCGGGATTCGAGCAGTACTTC.

The rearrangement links TRBV14 to TRBJ2-7; D may be TRBD1 or TRBD2 (6 bases each). Germline CDR1 is SGHDN and CDR2 is FVKESK. There are 14 residues in the CDR3. Trimming shortened V by 4 bases and J by 4 bases, and 14 bases separated the two germline ends. The CDR3 DNA reads TGTGCCAGCAGCCGGGGAGGAGGGGGATACGAGCAGTACTTC. It codes for CASSRGGGGYEQYF. Together with reference TRBV14 and TRBJ2-7, the CDR3 gives the full variable domain: EAGVTQFPSHSVIEKGQTVTLRCDPISGHDNLYWYRRVMGKEIKFLLHFVKESKQDESGMPNNRFLAERTGGTYSTLKVQPAELEDSGVYFCASSRGGGGYEQYFGPGTRLTVT.

The chain employs TRBV4-2 and TRBJ2-2, with D unresolved. Germline CDR1 and CDR2: LGHNA and YNFKEQ. V was shortened by 4 bases and J by 2 bases, with 17 bases between the two germline ends. The CDR3 is 17 amino acids. The CDR3 spells CASSREVGVINTGELFF. The CDR3 DNA reads TGTGCCAGCAGCCGAGAGGTTGGGGTGATAAACACCGGGGAGCTGTTTTTT.

CDR3 DNA sequence: TGTGCCAGCAGCGTGGACTGGAGAGGGGAGCAGTACTTC. It yields the protein CASSVDWRGEQYF. J is TRBJ2-7 and V is TRBV9, with TRBD2 as a possible D gene (5 bases). Germline V gene lookup returns CDR1 SGDLS and CDR2 YYNGEE. The V gene lost 2 bases and the J gene lost 7 bases, with 13 bases spanning the gap. The CDR3 runs to 13 residues.

On this clonotype: A read error may be the cause here, since a much bigger clone is one base away. The CDR3 loop reads CAGSLIQSQETQYF. CDR3 in DNA: TGTGCCGGCAGCTTAATTCAGAGCCAAGAGACCCAGTACTTC. The chain combines TRBV7-9 with TRBJ2-5, with unresolved D. The germline gives CDR1 SEHNR, CDR2 FQNEAQ (reference sequence). The CDR3 covers 14 residues.

This clonotype has at least ten counts. The chain couples TRBV5-6 to TRBJ2-2; maybe TRBD2 (6 bases). V gave up 0 bases and J gave up 1 base, with 7 bases separating them. In germline, CDR1 is SGHDT, CDR2 YYEEEE. The CDR3 contains 15 residues. The CDR3 coding sequence is TGTGCCAGCAGCTTGGTGCGGGAGAACACCGGGGAGCTGTTTTTT. Amino acids: CASSLVRENTGELFF.

This clonotype appeared many times. The gene calls are TRBV19 and TRBJ1-4; no clear D gene. The CDR3 contains 12 residues. V lost 10 bases and J lost 6, with 12 bases in between. CDR1 is LNHDA and CDR2 is SQIVND in the germline V gene (reference sequence). The DNA for the CDR3 is TGTGCCACCCGTGATGGATATGAAAAACTGTTTTTT. Translating gives CATRDGYEKLFF.

This CDR3 reads CASSLETLRGTNEKLFF. The CDR3 region has the DNA TGCGCCAGCAGCCTAGAAACGCTTCGAGGGACTAATGAAAAACTGTTTTTT. The chain joins TRBV4-3 to TRBJ1-4; unclear D gene. This CDR3 region has 17 residues. The germline gives CDR1 LGHNA, CDR2 YSLEER. The V end lost 4 bases, the J end lost 2 bases, and 17 bases lay between the germline ends.

The J gene is TRBJ1-4, the V gene TRBV29-1, with D tentatively TRBD1 (6 bases). Trimming took 7 bases from V and 1 from J, leaving 13 bases between them. CDR1 SQVTM and CDR2 ANQGSEA come from the germline V gene. The CDR3 is 14 residues long. The CDR3 sequence: CSERPRGTNEKLFF. Here the CDR3 DNA reads TGCAGCGAACGGCCCAGGGGAACTAATGAAAAACTGTTTTTT.

Points on this clonotype: One junction end does not reproduce the germline sequence, and a read error may be involved. The V gene is TRBV30, the J gene TRBJ2-2, with D possibly called TRBD1 or TRBD2 (5 bases each). Germline CDR1 reads GTSNPN; CDR2 reads SVGIG (reference sequence). This CDR3 comprises 15 residues. The DNA for the CDR3 is TGTGTCTGGGGAGAACGGGACGGATTCACCGGGGAGCTGTTTTTT. It specifies CVWGERDGFTGELFF.

With respect to this clonotype: One junction end does not reproduce the germline sequence, and a read error may be involved. The genes are TRBV28 and TRBJ1-4, with a tentative D call TRBD1 (6 bases). Germline CDR1 MDHEN, CDR2 SYDVKM. This CDR3 contains 14 residues. CDR3 coding DNA: TGTGCCAGCAGTTTTGGGACATATAATGAAAGACTGTTTTTT. Translation gives CASSFGTYNERLFF.

The sample holds many counts of this clonotype. The chain carries TRBV12-3 or TRBV12-4 and TRBJ1-5; unclear D gene. Trimming shortened V by 3 bases and J by 9 bases, and 9 bases separated the two germline ends. CDR3 length: 12 residues. The CDR3 is CASSFGYGPQHF. The CDR3, as DNA: TGTGCCAGCAGTTTTGGGTATGGGCCCCAGCATTTT.

In regard to this clonotype: This may stem from a read error, because a much larger clone lies one nucleotide away. This chain uses TRBV5-3 with TRBJ2-7; D may be TRBD2 (5 bases). TRBV5-3 is an ORF; its function is uncertain. This CDR3 has 14 amino acids. Trimming took off 9 bases at V and 3 bases at J, with 19 bases between the two ends. The CDR3, as DNA: TGTGCCAACAGCTCTAGCCGTTCCAGCTACGAGCAGTACTTC. Its protein product is CANSSSRSSYEQYF.

This clonotype was detected ten times or more. This chain links TRBV28 with TRBJ2-2, with a tentative D call TRBD1 (6 bases). Germline values: CDR1 MDHEN, CDR2 SYDVKM. V dropped 3 bases and J dropped 0 bases, with 8 bases sitting between them. This CDR3 spans 15 amino acids. The CDR3 DNA reads TGTGCCAGCAGTTTCAGGGGCCCGAACACCGGGGAGCTGTTTTTT. This gives the protein CASSFRGPNTGELFF.

Comments on this clonotype: Being one base from a much bigger clone, this may be a read error. The chain recombines TRBV4-3 with TRBJ1-3, with a possible D match to TRBD1 (5 bases). V was cut by 4 bases and J by 2 bases, with 15 bases left in between. Per the germline V gene, CDR1 is LGHNA and CDR2 is YSLEER. This CDR3 is 16 amino acids long. DNA for the CDR3: TGCGCCAGCAGCCTCGACAGCGGGTCGCCTGGAAACACCATATATTTT. It translates to CASSLDSGSPGNTIYF.

The table lists this clonotype with a count of one. One base away lies a much larger clone, so this may be a sequencing read error. This chain connects TRBV6-5 to TRBJ2-7, with unresolved D. The germline gives CDR1 MNHEY, CDR2 SVGAGI. The length of the CDR3 is 14 residues. The CDR3 nucleotides read TGTGCCGGCAGTTACTCGGGTCAGTCCTACGAGCAGTACTTC. It is translated as CAGSYSGQSYEQYF.

This clonotype appeared many times. The chain is built from TRBV27 and TRBJ2-2; the match to TRBD1 covers 8 bases. Germline CDR1 is MNHEY and CDR2 is SMNVEV (reference sequence). Losses at the gene ends were 5 bases for V and 6 bases for J; bases not matched to a gene: 5. This CDR3 contains 14 residues. CDR3 residues: CASSLQGAAGELFF. CDR3 coding DNA: TGTGCCAGCAGTCTCCAGGGGGCGGCCGGGGAGCTGTTTTTT.

This clonotype has only a few counts. The genes are TRBV18 and TRBJ2-6, with D hard to call. Germline-derived CDR1 and CDR2 are KGHSH and LQKENI. The CDR3 runs to 13 residues. The V and J ends lost 3 bases and 3 bases respectively, with 3 bases between them. The CDR3 DNA reads TGTGCCAGCTCACCTAATGGGGCCAACGTCCTGACTTTC. Its protein product is CASSPNGANVLTF.

The table lists this clonotype with a few counts. V and J are TRBV12-3 or TRBV12-4 and TRBJ2-3; maybe TRBD2 (7 bases). Trimming removed 6 bases from V and 1 base from J, with 14 bases in between. The CDR3 loop spans 15 amino acids. The CDR3, as DNA: TGTGCCAGCAGCCACGAGGGGGGGCGCACAGATACGCAGTATTTT. This encodes CASSHEGGRTDTQYF.

This clonotype was counted a single time. Given a much more abundant clone one base away, this may be a read error. The chain employs TRBV27 and TRBJ2-7; D is undetermined. Trimming took off 3 bases at V and 6 bases at J, with 12 bases between the two ends. The CDR3 spans 13 residues. The V gene's germline CDR1 is MNHEY and CDR2 SMNVEV (reference sequence). As DNA, the CDR3 is TGTGCCAGCAGTTTCTCCCCCCAGTCCGAGCAGTACTTC. Protein product: CASSFSPQSEQYF.

The rearrangement uses TRBV6-5 and TRBJ2-7; maybe TRBD2 (6 bases). The length of the CDR3 is 14 residues. CDR1 is MNHEY and CDR2 is SVGAGI in the germline V gene. Trimming shortened V by 7 bases and J by 0 bases, and 13 bases separated the two germline ends. DNA for the CDR3: TGTGCCAGCAAGGCGGGGTCCAGCTCCTACGAGCAGTACTTC. Its translation is CASKAGSSSYEQYF.

Only a few counts were recorded for this clonotype. The genes are TRBV28 and TRBJ2-7; 9 nucleotides match TRBD2. From germline, CDR1 is MDHEN and CDR2 SYDVKM. Trimming at V came to 3 bases and at J to 4 bases, leaving 4 bases not matched to a gene. The CDR3 consists of 14 residues. Here the CDR3 reads CASSFLAGRYEQYF. DNA of the CDR3: TGTGCCAGCAGTTTCCTAGCGGGAAGGTACGAGCAGTACTTC.

The gene calls are TRBV4-1 and TRBJ2-7, with D uncertain. Trimming pared 1 base from V and 0 bases from J, leaving 7 bases between. The length of the CDR3 is 14 residues. Germline CDR1 MGHRA, CDR2 YSYEKL. CDR3 in DNA: TGCGCCAGCAGCCAAGGTTTCACCTCCTACGAGCAGTACTTC. Protein: CASSQGFTSYEQYF.